The text below deals with one TCR beta chain. As yet, its antigen is unknown. Germline CDR1 is SGHNT and CDR2 is YYREEE (reference sequence). This CDR3 spans 16 amino acids. With 0 bases removed from V and 2 bases from J, the gap between germline ends came to 12 bases. The data were taken from a study of shared clonotypes between healthy human individuals. About the research overall: Plates per donor: three CD4 naive, three CD4 memory, two CD8 naive, one CD8 memory.

The assay ran at deep level. TCRdb's table, derived via immunoSEQ multiplex PCR, lists solely in-frame clones and lacks some. The sample consists of roughly 1 million clones, approximately 72% of them appearing once. Overall study results and limits: Large sequencing depth failed to make sorted-subset sequencing complete, rarefaction showed. The four-donor shared clonotypes exceeded non-shared clonotypes in generation probability, with non-shared ones scoring lower.

The genes are TRBV5-4 and TRBJ1-3; tentative D call: TRBD1 (5 bases). Material: memory CD4+ T cells sorted from blood. Subset specified: CD45RA-negative fraction. This TCR came from a man younger than 35 in good health. In nucleotides, the CDR3 is TGTGCCAGCAGCTTGGGAGGGGCGGCGGCTGGAAACACCATATATTTT. It codes for CASSLGGAAAGNTIYF.